This T cell receptor (beta chain) was obtained from a study of shared clonotypes between healthy human individuals. Sequenced by immunoSEQ multiplex PCR; TCRdb stores in-frame clones only, minus some. The data contain 1 million to 1.3 million clones, more than 75% of them singletons. The V gene end was trimmed by 4 bases and the J gene end by 12 bases; junction bases not matched to a gene: 12. The CDR3 spans 13 residues. Per germline, CDR1 KGHSH and CDR2 LQKENI. Sequencing used memory CD4+ T cells from PBMCs. Subset denoted: CD45RA-negative fraction. This sequence joins TRBV18 and TRBJ2-7, with TRBD2 identical over 7 bases. The sequence derives from a man aged 18 to 35 in good health. Some clones in this sample may be carry-over from other donors' samples. The CDR3 spells CASSLGERGLAYF. The CDR3 DNA is TGTGCCAGCTCACTAGGAGAGCGGGGTCTTGCGTACTTC.